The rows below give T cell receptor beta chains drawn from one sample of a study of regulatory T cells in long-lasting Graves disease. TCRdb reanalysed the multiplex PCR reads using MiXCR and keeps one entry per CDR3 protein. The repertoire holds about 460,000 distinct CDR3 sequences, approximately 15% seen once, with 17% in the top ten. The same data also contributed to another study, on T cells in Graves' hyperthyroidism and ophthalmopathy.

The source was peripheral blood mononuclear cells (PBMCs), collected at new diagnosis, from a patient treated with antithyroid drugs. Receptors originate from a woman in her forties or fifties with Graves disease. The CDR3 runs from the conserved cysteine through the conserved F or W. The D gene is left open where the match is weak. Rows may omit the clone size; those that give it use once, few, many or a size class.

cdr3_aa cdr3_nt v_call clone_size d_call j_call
CASSPDRQGAGYTF TGTGCCAGCAGCCCAGACCGACAGGGGGCTGGCTACACCTTC TRBV12-3/TRBV12-4 many TRBD1 TRBJ1-2
CASRTPRTERARINQPQHF TGTGCCAGCAGGACCCCACGGACAGAACGGGCAAGGATCAATCAGCCCCAGCATTTT TRBV28 many NA TRBJ1-5
CASSLARIDRVRVLNTEAFF TGTGCCAGCAGCTTAGCCAGAATCGACAGGGTAAGGGTGCTGAACACTGAAGCTTTCTTT TRBV11-1 many TRBD1 TRBJ1-1
CASSEKTSGRASEQYF TGTGCCAGCAGCGAAAAGACTAGCGGGAGGGCGTCCGAGCAGTACTTC TRBV9 many TRBD2 TRBJ2-7
CASSETRETQYF TGTGCCAGCAGTGAAACGAGAGAGACCCAGTACTTC TRBV25-1 NA NA TRBJ2-5
CAIFPSDSLNTGELFF TGTGCCATATTCCCCTCGGACAGCTTGAACACCGGGGAGCTGTTTTTT TRBV12-3/TRBV12-4 NA NA TRBJ2-2
CATSDPGGRRYNEQFF TGTGCCACCAGTGATCCCGGGGGGAGAAGGTACAATGAGCAGTTCTTC TRBV24-1 many TRBD2 TRBJ2-1
CASSRPRDRGNEKLFF TGTGCCAGCAGTAGACCTCGGGACCGGGGTAATGAAAAACTGTTTTTT TRBV6-2/TRBV6-3 many NA TRBJ1-4
CASSISSSSYEQYF TGTGCCAGCAGTATTTCTAGCTCCTCCTACGAGCAGTACTTC TRBV28 many NA TRBJ2-7
CASSPPPGQGPQETQYF TGTGCCAGCAGCCCGCCCCCGGGACAGGGCCCTCAAGAGACCCAGTACTTC TRBV5-5 few TRBD1 TRBJ2-5
CASNMGQNTEAFF TGCGCCAGCAACATGGGACAGAACACTGAAGCTTTCTTT TRBV10-2 many NA TRBJ1-1
CASSQDRFAGGGYNEQFF TGTGCCAGCAGCCAAGATCGGTTCGCGGGAGGGGGGTACAATGAGCAGTTCTTC TRBV3-1 many TRBD2 TRBJ2-1
CASNVQGGLAKNIQYF TGTGCCAGCAACGTACAGGGGGGGCTAGCCAAAAACATTCAGTACTTC TRBV28 few NA TRBJ2-4
CASSEAWGISYNEQFF TGTGCCAGCAGTGAAGCTTGGGGAATATCCTACAATGAGCAGTTCTTC TRBV6-1 many NA TRBJ2-1
CASSERGNTYEQYF TGCGCCAGCAGTGAGAGGGGCAACACCTACGAGCAGTACTTC TRBV10-2 NA NA TRBJ2-7
CASSLNGATNEKLFF TGTGCCAGCAGCTTGAACGGAGCAACTAATGAAAAACTGTTTTTT TRBV7-2 NA NA TRBJ1-4